This note documents a single T cell receptor (beta chain) sequence. What antigen it recognizes has not been identified. No base-level quality is on record; no much larger clone is a single base apart. The entry originates in a study of T cell responses to AZD1222 COVID-19 vaccine (dated by TCRdb to about 2021). Regarding the research as a whole: AZD1222 recipients with second doses at about 4 weeks or about 12 weeks were pooled, because spike-specific TCR depth and breadth did not differ between schedules. A total of 233 trial participants underwent TCR sequencing, of whom roughly 210 had received two doses of AZD1222 and roughly 26 had received two doses of the MenACWY control vaccine. Enrollment into the trials was organized by age into subgroups of 18-55, 56-69 and 70-plus years, and those subgroups contained roughly 150, 30 and 60 TCR-sequenced participants, respectively. Summary of the overall study and its limitations: A significant rise in spike-specific TCR breadth and depth was observed after two AZD1222 doses relative to day 0 and relative to MenACWY recipients. Reportedly, close to half of the unique spike-specific TCRs recognized epitopes lying outside the regions that are mutated in the B.1.351 and B.1.1.7 variants. Conclusions about previously exposed vaccinees are limited because only six or seven AZD1222 recipients were SARS-CoV-2 seropositive at baseline. In the small 56-69-year group, the increase in depth fell short of significance, most likely because of low power. Participants were mostly white British, with more females than males. The authors suggested clonal diversity may have been underestimated. No day 14 peak-response samples were available, so repertoires were characterized only after the peak T cell response. CD4 TCRs associated with the vaccine covered the entire spike protein, and the dominant responses were in regions 160-218 and 743-854.

From the cysteine through the phenylalanine, the CDR3 covers 14 amino acids. Of all the DNA, just the CDR3 is kept, 42 bases in frame from base 1. V drops 2 bases and J drops 3 bases, leaving 10 bases in between. The germline V gene specifies MDHEN as CDR1 and SYDVKM as CDR2. The CDR3 regions of human TCRbeta chains were analyzed by immunosequencing. The authors' analysis ran thus. TCRs in the repertoires were matched against a reference library of SARS-CoV-2-specific TCRs that had been generated with the MIRA antigen-specificity platform. Breadth was defined as the fraction of unique TCRs that were SARS-CoV-2-associated. Depth was defined as the fraction of total T cells that were SARS-CoV-2-associated. Using the MIRA data, every spike-specific TCR was mapped to the spike region that the TCR reacted to and assigned to either a CD4 or a CD8 class. Log10-transformed breadth and depth values were compared by one-way ANOVA with Sidak's multiple comparisons tests. Not all clones reach the TCRdb copy of this immuneACCESS table, which keeps in-frame sequences only. Checked studies attribute under half of the gap to unresolved V genes and leave the rest unexplained. The D gene and trimming were derived from the DNA, and the V and J assignments and clone size from that table. The sample records about 150,000 clones, 85% to 95% of which are singletons. The ten top clones hold around 1.5% of the sample.

Per the publication, the time point label means: baseline before first vaccination. Vaccinee samples came from UK trials COV001 and COV002, including a single-blind randomized controlled phase 2/3 trial of AZD1222 (ChAdOx1 nCoV-19) in healthy adults. For TCRbeta chain sequencing, PBMC samples were collected from trial participants at day 0 and at day 28 after the second dose. The material sequenced was peripheral blood, taken on day 0 of AZD1222 vaccination. The clonotype was recovered from an adult in good health. The chain is encoded by TRBV28 joined to TRBJ1-1, with TRBD1 tentatively as D gene (6 bases match). CDR3 protein: CASSLTGAHTEAFF. The DNA sequence is TGTGCCAGCAGTTTAACGGGGGCGCACACTGAAGCTTTCTTT.